This entry lists 4 T cell receptor beta chains sequenced from one sample in a study of T cells in Graves' hyperthyroidism and ophthalmopathy. RNA transcripts gave rise to amplified TCR beta CDR3 regions. TCR CDR3 regions were first amplified by RT-PCR with HTBI primers. Each CDR3 protein is one row after TCRdb ran MiXCR on the multiplex PCR reads. The table shows 350,000 to 500,000 distinct CDR3 sequences, with roughly an eighth occurring only once. Sequenced sample: blood. All receptors come from a woman between 18 and 30 years old with Graves' hyperthyroidism.

At least ten counts were recorded for this clonotype. The chain employs TRBV6-2 or TRBV6-3 and TRBJ2-3; the D gene could be TRBD1 or TRBD2 (6 bases each). CDR1 is MNHEY, CDR2 SVGEGT, per germline. Trimming removed 0 bases at V and 0 bases at J, with 13 bases between. The CDR3 has 17 amino acids. The DNA for the CDR3 is TGTGCCAGCAGTTACTCGTCCCGGGGGCAGAGCACAGATACGCAGTATTTT. Protein: CASSYSSRGQSTDTQYF.

This clonotype was seen repeatedly, ten times or more. The rearrangement uses TRBV28 and TRBJ1-5; D is undetermined. Germline V gives CDR1 MDHEN, CDR2 SYDVKM. This CDR3 has 14 amino acids. Trimming removed 6 bases at V and 1 base at J, with 10 bases between. CDR3 sequence reads: CASRSLGSNQPQHF. The CDR3 bases are TGTGCCAGCAGGTCATTGGGAAGCAATCAGCCCCAGCATTTT.

At least ten counts were recorded for this clonotype. The chain couples TRBV11-2 to TRBJ1-1; D is undetermined. This CDR3 contains 15 residues. Germline CDR1 reads SGHAT; CDR2 reads FQNNGV. With 2 bases removed from V and 4 bases from J, the gap between germline ends came to 14 bases. As DNA, the CDR3 is TGTGCCAGCAGCTTATCCGGCAGTCTGGTCACTGAAGCTTTCTTT. This codes for CASSLSGSLVTEAFF.

This clonotype was counted only a few times. The genes are TRBV5-1 and TRBJ1-1; 8 bases match TRBD1. V lost 2 bases and J lost 2; bases outside the gene matches: 11. There are 17 residues in the CDR3. Germline lookup yields CDR1 SGHRS and CDR2 YFSETQ. The CDR3 DNA is TGCGCCAGCAGCTTTGGTCCTGGACAGGGTTTCAACACTGAAGCTTTCTTT. This sequence encodes CASSFGPGQGFNTEAFF.